This entry is about one TCR beta chain. Per germline, CDR1 GTSNPN and CDR2 SVGIG (reference sequence). V was pared by 4 bases and J by 6 bases, with 12 bases between. CDR3 length: 12 residues. Time point given: pretreatment peripheral blood. The data originate from a study of PD-L1 blockade in urothelial cancer. Only in-frame clones appear in the TCRdb table, and some are missing; sequencing was by immunoSEQ multiplex PCR. This sample has approximately 71,000 clones, with 84% found just once. The sequencing here drew on PBMCs, taken around atezolizumab (anti-PD-L1) treatment. V usage is TRBV30 and J usage is TRBJ1-2; possible D gene TRBD1, 6 bases. This TCR was sampled from a woman in her seventies with urothelial cancer. The CDR3 bases are TGTGCCTGGACTAATACAGGGAATGGCTACACCTTC. The encoded protein is CAWTNTGNGYTF.